Detailed here is one TCR beta chain. These data are taken from a study of shared clonotypes between healthy human individuals. The CDR3 contains 13 residues. Trimming took 4 bases from V and 2 from J, leaving 9 bases between them. The germline CDR1 and CDR2 sequences are GTSNPN and SVGIG (reference sequence). The data were produced by immunoSEQ multiplex PCR, yet TCRdb's version contains in-frame clones alone and is incomplete. The sample carries about 100,000 clones, around 47% recorded once. The chain recombines TRBV30 with TRBJ1-5; D ambiguous. This receptor was identified in a woman in her thirties or forties in good health. Some clones in this sample may be carry-over from other donors' samples. The sample was PBMCs. This chain's CDR3 is CAWTVSRNQPQHF. The CDR3 coding sequence is TGTGCCTGGACAGTTTCCCGCAATCAGCCCCAGCATTTT.